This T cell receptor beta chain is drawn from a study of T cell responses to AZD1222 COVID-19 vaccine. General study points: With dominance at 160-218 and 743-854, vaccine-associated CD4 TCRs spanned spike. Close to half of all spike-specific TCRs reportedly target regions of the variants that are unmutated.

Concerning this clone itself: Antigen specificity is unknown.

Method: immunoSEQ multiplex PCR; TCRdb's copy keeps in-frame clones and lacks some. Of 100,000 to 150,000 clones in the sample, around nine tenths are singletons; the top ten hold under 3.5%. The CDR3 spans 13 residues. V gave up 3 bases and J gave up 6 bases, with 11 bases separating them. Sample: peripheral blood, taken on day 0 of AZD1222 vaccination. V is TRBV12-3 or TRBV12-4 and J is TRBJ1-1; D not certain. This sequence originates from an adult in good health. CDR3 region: CASSFLHDPEAFF. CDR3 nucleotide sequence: TGTGCCAGCAGTTTCCTCCATGATCCTGAAGCTTTCTTT.